The clone carrying this TCR beta chain was detected once. Its cognate antigen is unknown. At one of its ends the junction is not consistent with the germline gene, which may arise from a read error. All patients were treatment-naive before thyroid surgery. The sample belongs to a study of metastatic and nonmetastatic thyroid tumors. Study details: A comparison of repertoires was made across blood and tumor or nodule tissue from malignant and benign thyroid patients.

TCRdb reanalyzed the PCR reads via MiXCR. The sample has approximately 15,000 clones, 20% to 25% seen once; the top ten hold roughly 7%. Whole-study findings and limits: TCR beta diversity was reportedly significantly higher in malignant thyroid tumors than benign nodules, in blood and tumor.

This CDR3 is built from 16 residues. Looked up from germline, CDR1 is DFQATT and CDR2 is SNEGSKA (reference sequence). The sequence was obtained from a female donor with papillary thyroid cancer or a benign thyroid nodule (not recorded which). Some clones in this sample may be carry-over from other donors' samples. Sequencing was performed on adjacent normal tissue. The V gene is TRBV20-1, the J gene TRBJ2-4; 8 bases agree with TRBD1. CDR3 amino acids: CSTRPYGTGAKNIQYF. The CDR3 region has the DNA TGCAGTACTAGACCGTACGGGACAGGTGCCAAAAACATTCAGTACTTC.